This T cell receptor beta chain was sequenced during a study of cytotoxic CD8 clonotypes in ibrutinib-treated CLL. CDR3 length: 17 amino acids. The V end was cut by 0 bases, the J end by 0 bases, with 12 bases between. Germline values: CDR1 LNHNV, CDR2 YYDKDF (reference sequence). Generated by immunoSEQ multiplex PCR, the TCRdb table keeps only in-frame clones and is missing some. The data contain roughly 220,000 clones, 75% to 80% of them singletons. This clone was seen only once. This TCR derives from a human donor with chronic lymphocytic leukemia. Sequenced material: PBMCs, taken after 12 months of ibrutinib treatment. The chain carries TRBV15 and TRBJ1-5, with D unresolved. This chain's CDR3 is CATSREPRPISNQPQHF. CDR3 nucleotide sequence: TGTGCCACCAGCAGAGAACCCAGACCGATTAGCAATCAGCCCCAGCATTTT.